This is a list of T cell receptor beta chains from one sample in a study of blood T cell repertoires in COVID-19. Profiled with immunoSEQ multiplex PCR; TCRdb holds only in-frame clones, not every one. This table holds 120,000 or so clones, roughly 85% found once. Sequenced material: peripheral blood. These receptors were collected from a woman older than 75 with acute or convalescent COVID-19. The CDR3 runs from the conserved cysteine through the conserved F or W. A D gene is named only where the DNA matches it firmly. Not every row has a clone size; where given, it reads once, few, many or a size class.

d_call	clone_size	v_call	j_call	cdr3_nt	cdr3_aa
NA	once	TRBV10-3	TRBJ1-2	TGTGCCATCAGTGACTCCAGGGGTTCTAACTATGGCTACACCTTC	CAISDSRGSNYGYTF
TRBD1	NA	TRBV5-1	TRBJ2-3	TGCGCCAGCAGCTGGACAGGATTAAAAGATACGCAGTATTTT	CASSWTGLKDTQYF
NA	NA	TRBV29-1	TRBJ1-1	TGCAGCACCCGACAGGTGGGGCTAAACACTGAAGCTTTCTTT	CSTRQVGLNTEAFF
NA	NA	TRBV5-1	TRBJ1-1	TGCGCCAGCAGCGGATACCGGGACACCCGAAGTTACACTGAAGCTTTCTTT	CASSGYRDTRSYTEAFF
NA	once	TRBV7-2	TRBJ1-1	TGTGCCAGCAGCTTAATGGTTCGGGGGAACACTGAAGCTTTCTTT	CASSLMVRGNTEAFF
TRBD1	NA	TRBV6-2/TRBV6-3	TRBJ1-1	TGTGCCAGCAGTCGGACAGGGGGCGCAGGCACTGAAGCTTTCTTT	CASSRTGGAGTEAFF
NA	NA	TRBV4-1	TRBJ1-6	TGCGCCAGCAGCCGGAGGGGCTCCTATAATTCACCCCTCCACTTT	CASSRRGSYNSPLHF
NA	NA	TRBV5-1	TRBJ1-1	TGCGCCAGCAGCCCCGGACAGAACACTGAAGCTTTCTTT	CASSPGQNTEAFF
TRBD1	once	TRBV11-1	TRBJ1-1	TGTGCCAGCAGCCGGGACAGGGAGACATCAGCTTTCTTT	CASSRDRETSAFF
TRBD1	NA	TRBV12-5	TRBJ1-6	TGTGCTAGTGGTTTGGAGTCGACAGGGAGCTCCTATAATTCACCCCTCCACTTT	CASGLESTGSSYNSPLHF
NA	NA	TRBV12-3/TRBV12-4	TRBJ1-1	TGTGCCAGCAGACAGACACGGAACACTGAAGCTTTCTTT	CASRQTRNTEAFF
NA	NA	TRBV11-2	TRBJ1-3	TGTGCCAGCAGCTTACCTAGCGGAAACACCATATATTTT	CASSLPSGNTIYF
TRBD1	NA	TRBV2	TRBJ1-6	TGTGCCAGCAGGATGGACAGGGTACTTTCACCCCTCCACTTT	CASRMDRVLSPLHF
NA	NA	TRBV11-2	TRBJ2-5	TGTGCCAGCAGCTTGGGGCGGATAGAGACCCAGTACTTC	CASSLGRIETQYF
NA	NA	TRBV28	TRBJ1-5	TGTGCCAGCAGACCCCCAAGGAGGTCGGTAAAGTTGGATCAGCCCCAGCATTTT	CASRPPRRSVKLDQPQHF
NA	NA	TRBV10-3	TRBJ1-1	TGTGCCATCAGTGAGTCCTCGGGGGAAACTGAAGCTTTCTTT	CAISESSGETEAFF
NA	NA	TRBV19	TRBJ2-2	TGTGCCAGTAGTATTCTAGTCGGGGAGCTGTTTTTT	CASSILVGELFF
NA	NA	TRBV18	TRBJ1-1	TGTGCCAGCTCACCACTACTGGACACTGAAGCTTTCTTT	CASSPLLDTEAFF
TRBD2	NA	TRBV19	TRBJ2-1	TGTGCCAGTAGCCGACTAGCGGGGGGGTATGAGCAGTTCTTC	CASSRLAGGYEQFF
TRBD1	NA	TRBV6-5	TRBJ1-5	TGTGCTTCCAGGGGGACACGAAATCAGCCCCAGCATTTT	CASRGTRNQPQHF
NA	NA	TRBV18	TRBJ1-2	TGTGCCAGCTCACCGGAGGGGCAGAACTATGGCTACACCTTC	CASSPEGQNYGYTF
TRBD1	NA	TRBV14	TRBJ1-2	TGTGCCAGCAGCCAGGGACAGTGGTATGGCTACACCTTC	CASSQGQWYGYTF
NA	NA	TRBV11-1	TRBJ1-1	TGTGCCAGCAGCTTGTTCCCAGGGAGGGGCGGCACTGAAGCTTTCTTT	CASSLFPGRGGTEAFF
NA	NA	TRBV6-6	TRBJ1-3	TGTGCCAGCAGTTACGGCGGGCTCCTTGGAAACACCATATATTTT	CASSYGGLLGNTIYF
NA	few	TRBV7-3	TRBJ2-2	TGTGCCAGCAGCCCCATACTAGTTAGGTCCGGGGAGCTGTTTTTT	CASSPILVRSGELFF
NA	NA	TRBV5-1	TRBJ2-3	TGCGCCAGCAGCTTGACGGGAAGGAGCACAGATACGCAGTATTTT	CASSLTGRSTDTQYF
NA	NA	TRBV20-1	TRBJ2-2	TGCAGTGCTAGTCGAAGGCAGGGAGGCACCGGGGAGCTGTTTTTT	CSASRRQGGTGELFF
TRBD1	NA	TRBV6-1	TRBJ1-2	TGTGCCAGCAGTGAAGGGACAGGCCTCTATGGCTACACCTTC	CASSEGTGLYGYTF
NA	once	TRBV2	TRBJ1-2	TGTGCCAGCAGGGAGACAGTAGGGGCCGCTATTCATGGCTACACCTTC	CASRETVGAAIHGYTF
NA	NA	TRBV7-9	TRBJ1-3	TGTGCCAGCAGCCCCCTCCCCGGAAACACCATATATTTT	CASSPLPGNTIYF
NA	NA	TRBV7-8	TRBJ1-5	TGTGCCAGCAGCCGTTACAATCAGCCCCAGCATTTT	CASSRYNQPQHF
NA	once	TRBV5-4	TRBJ2-6	TGTGCCAGCAGCTTGGCTAGCCGAGCCAACGTCCTGACTTTC	CASSLASRANVLTF
NA	NA	TRBV5-1	TRBJ1-1	TGCGCCAGCAGCCCGGGGGGCAGGCTAAACACTGAAGCTTTCTTT	CASSPGGRLNTEAFF
TRBD1	NA	TRBV5-6	TRBJ1-2	TGTGCCAGCAGCCCGACAGGGGTCTATGGCTACACCTTC	CASSPTGVYGYTF
TRBD1	NA	TRBV29-1	TRBJ2-3	TGCAGCGTTCAGTTAACAGGGGGCACAGATACGCAGTATTTT	CSVQLTGGTDTQYF
NA	NA	TRBV2	TRBJ1-1	TGTGCCAGCAGTGGGCAGATGAACACTGAAGCTTTCTTT	CASSGQMNTEAFF
TRBD1	NA	TRBV28	TRBJ1-2	TGTGCCAGCACTGGGGCGCGGGACAGGGGGCTATTTAACTATGGCTACACCTTC	CASTGARDRGLFNYGYTF
NA	NA	TRBV19	TRBJ1-2	TGTGCCAGTAGTATGGGGACAAACTATGGCTACACCTTC	CASSMGTNYGYTF
TRBD1	NA	TRBV6-1	TRBJ1-1	TGTGCCAGCAGTGCCTCCCGGGACAGGTGGGACACTGAAGCTTTCTTT	CASSASRDRWDTEAFF
NA	NA	TRBV5-1	TRBJ2-7	TGCGCCAGCAAACACAGGGACCTCCGGGACGAGCAGTACTTC	CASKHRDLRDEQYF
NA	few	TRBV7-2	TRBJ1-3	TGTGCCAGCAGCTTAGTAACAGGGACGGAAAACACCATATATTTT	CASSLVTGTENTIYF
NA	NA	TRBV6-1	TRBJ1-2	TGTGCCAGCAGTGAGGGACTCACCCACTACACCTTC	CASSEGLTHYTF
NA	once	TRBV18	TRBJ1-1	TGTGCCAGCTCACCACTAATGGGGAGACTGAACACTGAAGCTTTCTTT	CASSPLMGRLNTEAFF
TRBD1	NA	TRBV6-5	TRBJ1-2	TGTGCCAGCAGTTACTCGGGCAGGGGGACTCGGGGTGGCTACACCTTC	CASSYSGRGTRGGYTF
TRBD1	NA	TRBV3-1/TRBV3-2	TRBJ1-2	TGTGCCAGCAGCCAAGAAGGACAGGGAAGTGGCTACACCTTC	CASSQEGQGSGYTF
TRBD2	NA	TRBV19	TRBJ2-1	TGTGCCAGTAGTCACAGGCTGGGCGCGGGGGGACTTAATGAGCAGTTCTTC	CASSHRLGAGGLNEQFF
TRBD1	NA	TRBV18	TRBJ1-4	TGTGCCAGCTCACCCAGGGGGTCTAATGAAAAACTGTTTTTT	CASSPRGSNEKLFF
TRBD1	once	TRBV5-4	TRBJ1-2	TGTGCCAGCAGCCCCCAGACAGGGGAGTATGGCTACACCTTC	CASSPQTGEYGYTF
TRBD1	NA	TRBV10-3	TRBJ2-2	TGTGCCATCCGAAGGGCAGGGGGCGCGACTAACACCGGGGAGCTGTTTTTT	CAIRRAGGATNTGELFF
NA	NA	TRBV28	TRBJ1-2	TGTGCCAGCAGTTTTACCGGTGGCTACACCTTC	CASSFTGGYTF